These 24 T cell receptor beta chains were sequenced from one sample in a study of cytomegalovirus exposure and HLA in healthy donors. PCR primers comprised 60 Vbeta and 13 Jbeta primers. Clones were sequenced by immunoSEQ multiplex PCR, and TCRdb holds only the in-frame ones, with some missing. This repertoire shows roughly 170,000 clones, around three quarters found once; its top ten account for 0.6% to 0.7%. The sample was PBMCs. The receptors here all came from a boy between 5 and 17 years old in good health and CMV-seronegative.

The chain couples TRBV4-3 to TRBJ2-7; D is ambiguous. This CDR3 region has 13 residues. V was pared by 1 base and J by 4 bases, with 8 bases between. Per germline, CDR1 LGHNA and CDR2 YSLEER. Here the CDR3 DNA reads TGCGCCAGCAGCCAAGTTCGCGATTACGAGCAGTACTTC. This translates into CASSQVRDYEQYF.

This sequence joins TRBV4-2 and TRBJ2-1; 7 nucleotides align to TRBD1. After removal of 1 base from V and 3 bases from J, the junction contained 6 bases not matched to a gene. The CDR3 spans 16 residues. The germline CDR1 and CDR2 sequences are LGHNA and YNFKEQ. The CDR3 region is CASSQVGQGDYNEQFF. The CDR3 DNA reads TGTGCCAGCAGCCAAGTGGGGCAGGGGGACTACAATGAGCAGTTCTTC.

The chain joins TRBV5-1 to TRBJ1-4; no clear D gene. The germline V gene has CDR1 SGHRS and CDR2 YFSETQ. Trimming took off 4 bases at V and 4 bases at J, with 17 bases between the two ends. The CDR3 length is 16 residues. This CDR3 is CASSPDRDRVNEKLFF. DNA for the CDR3: TGCGCCAGCAGCCCCGACCGGGATCGTGTTAATGAAAAACTGTTTTTT.

The chain joins TRBV21-1 to TRBJ1-5; TRBD1 is the table's D call, not checked against the DNA. TRBV21-1 is classified as a pseudogene. This CDR3 is built from 17 residues. CDR3 bases: TGTGCCAGCAGCAAAGCAGGACAGGGGGCCCCCAATCAGCCCCAGCATTTT. Protein product: CASSKAGQGAPNQPQHF.

The J gene is TRBJ1-1, the V gene TRBV4-2; the D is unclear. The CDR3 length is 16 residues. Trimming left V 4 bases short and J 0 bases short, with 15 bases between. Germline lookup yields CDR1 LGHNA and CDR2 YNFKEQ. CDR3 residues: CASSPQAGRVNTEAFF. In DNA, the CDR3 is TGTGCCAGCAGCCCCCAGGCGGGGAGGGTGAACACTGAAGCTTTCTTT.

This chain joins TRBV30 and TRBJ2-5, with D unclear. Trimming stripped 1 base from V and 7 bases from J, with 10 bases between. The CDR3 covers 12 residues. The V gene's germline CDR1 is GTSNPN and CDR2 SVGIG (reference sequence). CDR3 sequence: CAWSEASGTQYF. The CDR3 DNA follows: TGTGCCTGGAGTGAGGCCTCAGGGACCCAGTACTTC.

V usage is TRBV6-6 and J usage is TRBJ1-5; D ambiguous. This CDR3 contains 13 residues. V lost 2 bases, J lost 6 bases, and 8 bases lay in between. Germline CDR1 MNHNY, CDR2 SVGAGI (reference sequence). The CDR3 loop reads CASSYRELQPQHF. In nucleotides, the CDR3 is TGTGCCAGCAGTTACCGAGAACTTCAGCCCCAGCATTTT.

This clone was seen a single time. The chain uses TRBV15 and TRBJ2-2; D not resolved. In germline, CDR1 is LNHNV, CDR2 YYDKDF (reference sequence). The CDR3 sequence is 14 residues long. Trimming cost V 2 bases and J 3 bases, with 7 bases left between them. The CDR3 reads CATSRFSDTGELFF. The CDR3 DNA reads TGTGCCACCAGCAGATTCTCGGACACCGGGGAGCTGTTTTTT.

The chain combines TRBV5-4 with TRBJ2-1, with 11 bases lining up with TRBD2. Germline V gene lookup returns CDR1 SGHNT and CDR2 YYREEE (reference sequence). This CDR3 has 15 residues. V lost 6 bases to trimming and J lost 2 bases; unmatched junction nucleotides: 4. CDR3 residues: CASTLSGRAYNEQFF. The CDR3 nucleotides are TGTGCCAGCACCCTTAGCGGGAGGGCCTACAATGAGCAGTTCTTC.

The CDR3 bases are TGCGCCAGCAGCTTGAGACGGGAGTTCACAGATACGCAGTATTTT. Amino acid sequence: CASSLRREFTDTQYF. The chain recombines TRBV5-1 with TRBJ2-3; weak D call: TRBD2 (6 bases). Germline V lookup: CDR1 SGHRS, CDR2 YFSETQ. There are 15 residues in the CDR3. V lost 1 base and J lost 2, with 11 bases in between.

This clone was recorded a few times. This chain connects TRBV14 to TRBJ1-1, with unresolved D. This CDR3 has 11 amino acids. Deletions cut 4 bases from V and 7 bases from J, with 7 bases between. Germline-derived CDR1 and CDR2 are SGHDN and FVKESK. CDR3 sequence (DNA): TGTGCCAGCAGCCTCGGGGTTGAAGCTTTCTTT. It is translated as CASSLGVEAFF.

This clone was seen a handful of times. V is TRBV18 and J is TRBJ1-2, with TRBD1 matching 8 bases. Losses at the gene ends were 5 bases for V and 8 bases for J; bases not matched to a gene: 10. CDR1 is KGHSH and CDR2 is LQKENI in the germline V gene. CDR3 length: 14 amino acids. CDR3 sequence (DNA): TGTGCCAGCTCATCGGGACAGGCGGACTGGGGCTACACCTTC. Its protein product is CASSSGQADWGYTF. The full variable domain, rest sourced from reference TRBV18 and TRBJ1-2, is NAGVMQNPRHLVRRRGQEARLRCSPMKGHSHVYWYRQLPEEGLKFMVYLQKENIIDESGMPKERFSAEFPKEGPSILRIQQVVRGDSAAYFCASSSGQADWGYTFGSGTRLTVV.

This chain connects TRBV10-3 to TRBJ1-1, with D perhaps matching TRBD1 (5 bases). The CDR3 has 13 residues. V shed 5 bases and J shed 1 base, with 8 bases lying between them. Germline lookup yields CDR1 ENHRY and CDR2 SYGVKD. CDR3 loop: CAISQTGNTEAFF. In nucleotides, the CDR3 is TGTGCCATCAGTCAAACAGGGAACACTGAAGCTTTCTTT.

The gene calls are TRBV6-5 and TRBJ2-7; 8 nucleotides agree with TRBD1. The germline V gene has CDR1 MNHEY and CDR2 SVGAGI. V was clipped by 6 bases and J by 3 bases; unmatched bases: 10. This CDR3 is built from 15 residues. CDR3 sequence reads: CASRTQGALGYEQYF. The CDR3 DNA reads as TGTGCCAGCAGAACCCAGGGGGCGCTTGGCTACGAGCAGTACTTC.

The rearrangement joins TRBV4-3 to TRBJ2-2, with 7 nucleotides matching TRBD1. The CDR3 is made up of 15 amino acids. J was trimmed by 1 base and V by 1 base; bases with no gene match: 0. In germline, CDR1 is LGHNA, CDR2 YSLEER. The DNA of the CDR3 is TGCGCCAGCAGCCAAGGGACAGGGAACACCGGGGAGCTGTTTTTT. Protein: CASSQGTGNTGELFF.

The chain joins TRBV13 to TRBJ2-3; D might be TRBD1 (5 bases). V lost 4 bases to trimming and J lost 6 bases, with 14 bases between them. The CDR3 runs to 14 residues. Germline V CDR1 and CDR2: PRHDT, FYEKMQ (reference sequence). CDR3 sequence: CASSYGSSGDTQYF. As DNA, the CDR3 is TGTGCCAGCAGCTACGGGTCCTCAGGGGATACGCAGTATTTT.

The V gene is TRBV29-1, the J gene TRBJ2-7, with TRBD2 as a possible D gene (6 bases). Germline CDR1 and CDR2: SQVTM and ANQGSEA. V lost 6 bases and J lost 6, with 18 bases in between. The CDR3 length is 13 residues. The DNA of the CDR3 is TGCAGCGTGGGACTCCCCGGAATGAGCGAGCAGTACTTC. This sequence encodes CSVGLPGMSEQYF.

Remarks on this clone: One end of the junction varies from germline; a read error may be responsible. This rearrangement joins TRBV5-1 to TRBJ1-3; no definite D call. Germline CDR1 and CDR2: SGHRS and YFSETQ. CDR3 size: 17 residues. The DNA of the CDR3 is TGCGTCAGCAGCTTGCAGGCTTTGGCGGGAATCGGAAACACCATATATTTT. Translating gives CVSSLQALAGIGNTIYF.

The J gene is TRBJ2-3, the V gene TRBV4-1; D is perhaps TRBD1 (5 bases). The length of the CDR3 is 17 residues. V lost 1 base and J 0 bases, leaving 14 bases between the germline ends. Germline CDR1 is MGHRA and CDR2 is YSYEKL. CDR3 residues: CASSQAGPTVSTDTQYF. The CDR3, as DNA: TGCGCCAGCAGCCAAGCAGGGCCAACCGTTAGCACAGATACGCAGTATTTT.

This clone has a handful of counts. The chain combines TRBV5-6 with TRBJ2-4; the D gene is possibly TRBD2 (6 bases). Per the germline V gene, CDR1 is SGHDT and CDR2 is YYEEEE. The ends were cut back, 4 bases at V and 8 bases at J, with 19 bases in the middle. The CDR3 runs 15 residues. CDR3 nucleotides: TGTGCCAGCAGCGCGGGACTGGGAGAAGGGTACATTCAGTACTTC. Translating it yields CASSAGLGEGYIQYF.

This clone was recorded a few times. The rearrangement links TRBV29-1 to TRBJ1-1; D may be TRBD1 (5 bases). The germline V gene encodes CDR1 SQVTM and CDR2 ANQGSEA. This CDR3 comprises 16 residues. Trimming left V 5 bases short and J 5 bases short, with 24 bases between. The CDR3 DNA reads as TGCAGCGTTAACCGGGGGGGTGTAGTCTCTGGGACTGAAGCTTTCTTT. Translated, it gives CSVNRGGVVSGTEAFF.

For this clone: The junction differs from germline at one of its ends, possibly a read error. The V gene is TRBV7-7, the J gene TRBJ2-1, with TRBD1 as a possible D gene (6 bases). Germline loops: CDR1 SSHAT, CDR2 FNYEAQ (reference sequence). The CDR3 consists of 12 residues. CDR3 sequence: CASSQQGGEQFF. The CDR3 DNA sequence: TGTGCTAGCAGCCAACAGGGTGGCGAGCAGTTCTTC.

This clone is a singleton in its sample. For the CDR3, the DNA is TGTGCCAGCACCCCCCGGGTTTACGAGCAGTACTTC. It is translated as CASTPRVYEQYF. The V call is TRBV5-8, the J call TRBJ2-7; D is unclear. Germline CDR1 and CDR2: SGHTS and YDEGEE. This CDR3 is built from 12 residues. Between the trimmed V and J ends, which lost 6 bases and 4 bases, there was a span of 11 bases.

This sequence joins TRBV29-1 and TRBJ2-7, with D possibly TRBD1 on 5 matching bases. The germline V gene has CDR1 SQVTM and CDR2 ANQGSEA. The CDR3 has 16 residues. V lost 7 bases, J lost 4 bases, and 26 bases lay in between. The CDR3 reads CSATSPFWTRPYEQYF. CDR3 sequence (DNA): TGCAGCGCAACCTCTCCTTTTTGGACAAGACCTTACGAGCAGTACTTC.